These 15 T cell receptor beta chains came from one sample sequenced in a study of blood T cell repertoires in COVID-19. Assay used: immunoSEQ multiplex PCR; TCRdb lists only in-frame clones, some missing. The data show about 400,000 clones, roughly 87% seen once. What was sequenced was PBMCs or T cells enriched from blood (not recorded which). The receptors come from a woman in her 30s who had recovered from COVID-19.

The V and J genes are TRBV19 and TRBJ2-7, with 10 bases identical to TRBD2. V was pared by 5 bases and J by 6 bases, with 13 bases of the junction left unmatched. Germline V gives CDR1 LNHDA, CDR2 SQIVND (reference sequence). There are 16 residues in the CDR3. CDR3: CASSARQIAGGGEQYF. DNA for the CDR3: TGTGCCAGTAGTGCCCGACAGATAGCGGGAGGTGGCGAGCAGTACTTC.

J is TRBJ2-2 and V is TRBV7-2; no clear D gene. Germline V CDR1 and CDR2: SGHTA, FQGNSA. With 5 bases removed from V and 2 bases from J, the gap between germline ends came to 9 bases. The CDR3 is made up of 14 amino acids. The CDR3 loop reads CASSLYQNTGELFF. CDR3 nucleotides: TGTGCCAGCAGCCTATACCAAAACACCGGGGAGCTGTTTTTT.

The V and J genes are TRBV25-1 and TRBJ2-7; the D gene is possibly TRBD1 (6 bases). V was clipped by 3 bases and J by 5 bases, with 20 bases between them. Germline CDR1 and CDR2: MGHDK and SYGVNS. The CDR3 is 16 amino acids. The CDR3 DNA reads TGTGCCAGCAGTGACAAGCAGGGGCTGAAGCCACACGAGCAGTACTTC. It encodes CASSDKQGLKPHEQYF.

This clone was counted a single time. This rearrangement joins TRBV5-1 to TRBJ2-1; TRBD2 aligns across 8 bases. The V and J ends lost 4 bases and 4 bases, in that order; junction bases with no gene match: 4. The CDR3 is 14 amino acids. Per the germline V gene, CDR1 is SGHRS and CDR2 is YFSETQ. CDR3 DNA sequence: TGCGCCAGCAGCAAGCAGCGGGAGTACAATGAGCAGTTCTTC. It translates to CASSKQREYNEQFF.

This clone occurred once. CDR3 region: CASGVQGGQETQYF. The CDR3 DNA is TGTGCCAGCGGGGTTCAGGGGGGCCAAGAGACCCAGTACTTC. The chain combines TRBV2 with TRBJ2-5; a weak D match, TRBD1 (7 bases). This CDR3 has 14 residues. V was pared by 8 bases and J by 1 base, with 14 bases between. The germline V gene has CDR1 SNHLY and CDR2 FYNNEI.

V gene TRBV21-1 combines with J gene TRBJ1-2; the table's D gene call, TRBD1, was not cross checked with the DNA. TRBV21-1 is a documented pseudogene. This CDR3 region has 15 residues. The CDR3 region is CASSKARQGVYGYTF. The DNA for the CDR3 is TGTGCCAGCAGCAAAGCGAGACAGGGGGTCTATGGCTACACCTTC.

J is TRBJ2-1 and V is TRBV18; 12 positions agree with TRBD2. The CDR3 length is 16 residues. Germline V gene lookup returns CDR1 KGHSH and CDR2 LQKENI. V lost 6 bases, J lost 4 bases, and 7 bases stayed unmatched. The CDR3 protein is CASSLGLAGSYNEQFF. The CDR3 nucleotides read TGTGCCAGCTCTCTCGGACTAGCGGGATCTTACAATGAGCAGTTCTTC. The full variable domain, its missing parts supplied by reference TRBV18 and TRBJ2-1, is NAGVMQNPRHLVRRRGQEARLRCSPMKGHSHVYWYRQLPEEGLKFMVYLQKENIIDESGMPKERFSAEFPKEGPSILRIQQVVRGDSAAYFCASSLGLAGSYNEQFFGPGTRLTVL.

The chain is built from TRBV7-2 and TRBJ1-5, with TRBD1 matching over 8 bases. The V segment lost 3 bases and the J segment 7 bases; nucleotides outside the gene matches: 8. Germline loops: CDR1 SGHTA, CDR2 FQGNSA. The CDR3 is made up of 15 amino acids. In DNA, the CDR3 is TGTGCCAGCAGCTTGCAGGGGGCGATTGGGCAGCCCCAGCATTTT. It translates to CASSLQGAIGQPQHF.

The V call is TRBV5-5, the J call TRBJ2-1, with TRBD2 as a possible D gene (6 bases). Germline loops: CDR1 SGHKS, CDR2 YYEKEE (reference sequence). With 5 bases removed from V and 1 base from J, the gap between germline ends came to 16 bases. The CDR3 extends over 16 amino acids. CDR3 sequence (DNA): TGTGCCAGCAGTTGGGGGGTCGCCAGGTCCTACAATGAGCAGTTCTTC. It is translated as CASSWGVARSYNEQFF.

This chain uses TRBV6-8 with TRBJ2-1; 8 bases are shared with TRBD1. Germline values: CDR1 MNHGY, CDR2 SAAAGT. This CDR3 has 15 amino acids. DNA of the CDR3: TGTGTGGAACCGACAGGGGCGATCTCCTACAATGAGCAGTTCTTC. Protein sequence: CVEPTGAISYNEQFF.

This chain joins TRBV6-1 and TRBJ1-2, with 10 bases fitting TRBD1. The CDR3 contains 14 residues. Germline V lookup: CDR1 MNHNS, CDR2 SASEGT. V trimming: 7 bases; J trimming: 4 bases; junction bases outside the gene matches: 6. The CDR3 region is CASTPDRGSYGYTF. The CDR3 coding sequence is TGTGCCAGCACCCCGGACAGGGGGAGCTATGGCTACACCTTC.

As DNA, the CDR3 is TGTGCCAGCAACCGTAGCGGGGGAAATACGCAGTATTTT. Amino acid sequence: CASNRSGGNTQYF. This chain links TRBV28 with TRBJ2-3, with 9 bases lining up with TRBD2. V trimming: 7 bases; J trimming: 7 bases; junction bases outside the gene matches: 6. The CDR3 totals 13 residues. Per germline, CDR1 MDHEN and CDR2 SYDVKM.

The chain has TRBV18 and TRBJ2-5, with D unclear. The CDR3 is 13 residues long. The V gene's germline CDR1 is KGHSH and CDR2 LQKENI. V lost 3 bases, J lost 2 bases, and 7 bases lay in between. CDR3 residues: CASSPYPQETQYF. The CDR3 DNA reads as TGTGCCAGCTCACCCTACCCTCAAGAGACCCAGTACTTC.

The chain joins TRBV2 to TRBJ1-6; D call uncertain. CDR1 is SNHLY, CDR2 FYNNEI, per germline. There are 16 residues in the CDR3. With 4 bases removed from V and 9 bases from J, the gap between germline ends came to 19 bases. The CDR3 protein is CASSGLDPPGGSPLHF. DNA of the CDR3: TGTGCCAGCAGTGGTCTAGACCCACCGGGTGGTTCACCCCTCCACTTT.

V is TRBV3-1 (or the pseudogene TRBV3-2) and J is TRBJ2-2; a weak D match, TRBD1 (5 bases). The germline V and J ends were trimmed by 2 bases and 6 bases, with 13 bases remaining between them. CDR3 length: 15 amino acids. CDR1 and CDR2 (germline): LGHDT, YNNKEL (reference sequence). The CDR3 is CASSQSRVGAGELFF. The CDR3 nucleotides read TGTGCCAGCAGCCAAAGCAGGGTAGGGGCCGGGGAGCTGTTTTTT.